The present T cell receptor (beta chain) was sequenced within a study of OX40 agonist ivuxolimab in advanced cancers. The germline V gene has CDR1 LNHDA and CDR2 SQIVND (reference sequence). The CDR3 has 15 residues. V lost 3 bases, J lost 1 base, and 10 bases lay in between. Worth noting for this clone: What it binds is not known.

General observations from the study: On average, CD8+ T cells had more expanded clones than CD4+. Among some nonresponders, normalized T-cell clonal expansion was also low. Individuals who were partial responders at 0.1-3.0 mg/kg had clonal expansion that ranked among the lowest.

Assay: immunoSEQ multiplex PCR; the TCRdb copy retains only in-frame clones and omits some. The table lists approximately 68,000 clones, roughly 80% of them singletons. This specimen consisted of CD4+ or CD8+ T cells sorted from blood, obtained in a trial of the OX40 agonist ivuxolimab. The gene calls are TRBV19 and TRBJ2-1; maybe TRBD2 (5 bases). This receptor was taken from an adult with an advanced solid tumor such as melanoma, head and neck, liver or kidney cancer. The CDR3 DNA reads as TGTGCCAGTAGTATGGCGGGTCCTTCCTACAATGAGCAGTTCTTC. As protein: CASSMAGPSYNEQFF.